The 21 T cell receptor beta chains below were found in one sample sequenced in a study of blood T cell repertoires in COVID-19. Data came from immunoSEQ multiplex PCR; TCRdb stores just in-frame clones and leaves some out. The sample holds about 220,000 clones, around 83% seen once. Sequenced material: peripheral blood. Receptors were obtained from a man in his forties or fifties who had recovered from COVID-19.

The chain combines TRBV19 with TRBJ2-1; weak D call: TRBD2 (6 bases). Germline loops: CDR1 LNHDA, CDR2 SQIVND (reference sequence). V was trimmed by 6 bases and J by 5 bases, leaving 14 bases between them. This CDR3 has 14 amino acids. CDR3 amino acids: CASRGLATNNEQFF. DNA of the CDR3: TGTGCCAGTAGAGGTCTAGCGACCAACAATGAGCAGTTCTTC.

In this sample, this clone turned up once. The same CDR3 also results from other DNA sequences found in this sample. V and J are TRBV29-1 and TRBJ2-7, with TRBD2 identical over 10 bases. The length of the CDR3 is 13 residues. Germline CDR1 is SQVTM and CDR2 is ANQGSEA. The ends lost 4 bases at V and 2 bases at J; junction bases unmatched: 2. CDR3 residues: CSVAAGGPYEQYF. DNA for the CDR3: TGCAGCGTTGCAGCGGGAGGGCCCTACGAGCAGTACTTC.

The CDR3, as DNA: TGTGCCAGCAGCTTGGGGTCCGGGGGGATCAGCTCCTACGAGCAGTACTTC. Its protein product is CASSLGSGGISSYEQYF. This chain joins TRBV5-4 and TRBJ2-7, with 7 bases aligning to TRBD2. The J segment lost 0 bases and the V segment lost 0 bases, leaving 9 bases of the junction unmatched. Germline CDR1 is SGHNT and CDR2 is YYREEE (reference sequence). CDR3 length equals 17 residues.

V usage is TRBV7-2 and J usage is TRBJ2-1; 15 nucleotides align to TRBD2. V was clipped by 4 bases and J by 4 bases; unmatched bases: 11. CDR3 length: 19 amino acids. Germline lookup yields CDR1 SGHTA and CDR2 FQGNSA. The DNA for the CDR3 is TGTGCCAGCAGCTCTCCGATTGGGGGACTAGCGGGAGGATACAATGAGCAGTTCTTC. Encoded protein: CASSSPIGGLAGGYNEQFF.

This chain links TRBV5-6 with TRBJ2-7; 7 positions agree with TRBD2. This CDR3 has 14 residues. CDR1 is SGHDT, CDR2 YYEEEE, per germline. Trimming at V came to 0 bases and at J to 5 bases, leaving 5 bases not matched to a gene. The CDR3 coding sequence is TGTGCCAGCAGCTTGGCCGGGGGAGGGGACGAGCAGTACTTC. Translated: CASSLAGGGDEQYF.

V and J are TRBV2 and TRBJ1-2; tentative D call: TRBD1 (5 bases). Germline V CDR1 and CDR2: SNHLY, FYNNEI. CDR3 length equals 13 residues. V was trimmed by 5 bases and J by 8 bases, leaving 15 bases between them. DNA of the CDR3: TGTGCCAGCAGTCGTTCAGGGCCTACCGGCTACACCTTC. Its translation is CASSRSGPTGYTF.

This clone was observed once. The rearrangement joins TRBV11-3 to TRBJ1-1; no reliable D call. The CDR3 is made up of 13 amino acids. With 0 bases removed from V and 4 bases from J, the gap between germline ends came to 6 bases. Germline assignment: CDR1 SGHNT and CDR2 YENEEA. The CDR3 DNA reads TGTGCCAGCAGCTTAGAGTCGGGCACTGAAGCTTTCTTT. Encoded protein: CASSLESGTEAFF.

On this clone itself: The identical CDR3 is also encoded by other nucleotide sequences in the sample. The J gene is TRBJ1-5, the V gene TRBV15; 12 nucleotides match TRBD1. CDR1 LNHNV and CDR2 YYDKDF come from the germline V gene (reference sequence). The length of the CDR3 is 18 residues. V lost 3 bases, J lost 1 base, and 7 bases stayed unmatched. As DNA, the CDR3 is TGTGCCACCAGCAGGTCCGGGACAGGGGGCTTCAGCAATCAGCCCCAGCATTTT. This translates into CATSRSGTGGFSNQPQHF. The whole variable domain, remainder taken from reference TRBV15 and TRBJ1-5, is DAMVIQNPRYQVTQFGKPVTLSCSQTLNHNVMYWYQQKSSQAPKLLFHYYDKDFNNEADTPDNFQSRRPNTSFCFLDIRSPGLGDTAMYLCATSRSGTGGFSNQPQHFGDGTRLSIL.

The CDR3 coding sequence is TGTGCCATCAGCCAAGCGTTATCGAGTGCAACTAATGAAAAACTGTTTTTT. Translating gives CAISQALSSATNEKLFF. The V call is TRBV10-3, the J call TRBJ1-4; D not certain. Germline CDR1 reads ENHRY; CDR2 reads SYGVKD. CDR3 length: 17 amino acids. Between the trimmed V and J ends, which lost 6 bases and 0 bases, there was a span of 17 bases.

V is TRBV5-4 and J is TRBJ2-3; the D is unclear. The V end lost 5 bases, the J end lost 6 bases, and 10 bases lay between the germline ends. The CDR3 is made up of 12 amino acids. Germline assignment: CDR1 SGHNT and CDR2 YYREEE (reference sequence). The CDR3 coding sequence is TGTGCCAGCAGTCTAAAGTCGGATACGCAGTATTTT. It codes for CASSLKSDTQYF.

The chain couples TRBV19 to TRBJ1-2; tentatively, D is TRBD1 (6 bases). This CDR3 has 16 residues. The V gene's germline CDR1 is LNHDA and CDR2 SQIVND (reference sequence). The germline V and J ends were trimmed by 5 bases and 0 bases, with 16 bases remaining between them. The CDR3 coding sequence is TGTGCCAGTAGTCCATCTTGGGGGCGAGCTAACTATGGCTACACCTTC. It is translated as CASSPSWGRANYGYTF.

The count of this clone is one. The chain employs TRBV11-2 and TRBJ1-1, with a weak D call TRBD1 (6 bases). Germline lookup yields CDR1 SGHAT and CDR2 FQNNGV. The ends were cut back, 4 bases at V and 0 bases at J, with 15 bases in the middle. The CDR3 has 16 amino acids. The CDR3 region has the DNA TGTGCCAGCAGCTCCCAGGGGTTTCGGGTGAACACTGAAGCTTTCTTT. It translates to CASSSQGFRVNTEAFF.

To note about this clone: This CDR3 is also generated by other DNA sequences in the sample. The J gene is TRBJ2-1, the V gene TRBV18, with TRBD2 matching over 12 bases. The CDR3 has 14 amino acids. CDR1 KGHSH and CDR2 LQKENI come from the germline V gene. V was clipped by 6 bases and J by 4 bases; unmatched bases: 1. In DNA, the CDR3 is TGTGCCAGCTCCGGGACTAGCGGGTACAATGAGCAGTTCTTC. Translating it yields CASSGTSGYNEQFF.

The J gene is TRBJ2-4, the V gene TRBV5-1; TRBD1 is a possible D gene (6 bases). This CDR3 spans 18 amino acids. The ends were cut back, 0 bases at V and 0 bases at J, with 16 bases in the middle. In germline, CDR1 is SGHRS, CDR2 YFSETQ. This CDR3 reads CASSLVPQQGRAKNIQYF. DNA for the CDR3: TGCGCCAGCAGCTTGGTCCCACAACAGGGAAGAGCCAAAAACATTCAGTACTTC.

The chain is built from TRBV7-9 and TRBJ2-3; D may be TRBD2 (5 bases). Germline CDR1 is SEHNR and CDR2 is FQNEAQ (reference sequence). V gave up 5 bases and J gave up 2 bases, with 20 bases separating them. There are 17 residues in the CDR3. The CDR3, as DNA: TGTGCCAGCAGCGCCCGGTCTCCAACGGGGTTCACAGATACGCAGTATTTT. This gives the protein CASSARSPTGFTDTQYF.

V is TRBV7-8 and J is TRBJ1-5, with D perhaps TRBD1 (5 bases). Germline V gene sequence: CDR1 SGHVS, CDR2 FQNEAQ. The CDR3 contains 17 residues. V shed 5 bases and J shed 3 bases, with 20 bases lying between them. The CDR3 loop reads CASSERGLGASNQPQHF. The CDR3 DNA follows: TGTGCCAGCAGCGAGCGGGGACTCGGGGCTTCCAATCAGCCCCAGCATTTT.

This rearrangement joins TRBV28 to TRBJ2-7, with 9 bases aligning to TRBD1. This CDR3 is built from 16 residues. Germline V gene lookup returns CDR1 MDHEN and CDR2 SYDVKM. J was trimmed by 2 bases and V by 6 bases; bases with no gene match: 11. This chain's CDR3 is CASRDGAGTGTYEQYF. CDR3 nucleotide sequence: TGTGCCAGCAGGGACGGAGCCGGGACAGGGACCTACGAGCAGTACTTC.

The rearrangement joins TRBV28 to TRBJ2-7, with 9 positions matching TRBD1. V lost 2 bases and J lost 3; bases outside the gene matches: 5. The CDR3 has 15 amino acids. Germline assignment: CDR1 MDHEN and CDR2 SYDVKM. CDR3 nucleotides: TGTGCCAGCAGTTTAGAGGGGACAGGGCTCTACGAGCAGTACTTC. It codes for CASSLEGTGLYEQYF.

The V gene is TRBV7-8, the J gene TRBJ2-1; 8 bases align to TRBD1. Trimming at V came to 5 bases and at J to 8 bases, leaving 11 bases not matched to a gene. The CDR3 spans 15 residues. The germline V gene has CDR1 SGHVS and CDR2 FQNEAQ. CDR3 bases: TGTGCCAGCAGCACTCCCCGGACAGGGATGTATGAGCAGTTCTTC. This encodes CASSTPRTGMYEQFF.

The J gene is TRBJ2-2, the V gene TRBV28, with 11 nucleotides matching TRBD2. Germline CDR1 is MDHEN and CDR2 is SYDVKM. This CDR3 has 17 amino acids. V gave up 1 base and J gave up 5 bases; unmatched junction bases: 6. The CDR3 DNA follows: TGTGCCAGCAGTTTATCCGTAGCGGGAGGGCCTACCGGGGAGCTGTTTTTT. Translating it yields CASSLSVAGGPTGELFF.

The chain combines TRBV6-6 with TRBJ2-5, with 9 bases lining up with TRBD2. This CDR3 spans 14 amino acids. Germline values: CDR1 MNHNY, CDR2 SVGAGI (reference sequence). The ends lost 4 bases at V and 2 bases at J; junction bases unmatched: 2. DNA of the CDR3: TGTGCCAGCAGTTTGGGACTAGCACAAGAGACCCAGTACTTC. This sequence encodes CASSLGLAQETQYF.